The text below deals with one T cell receptor beta chain. This specimen comes from a study of blood T cell repertoires in COVID-19. Assay used: immunoSEQ multiplex PCR; TCRdb lists only in-frame clones, some missing. Here the sample spans fewer than 150,000 clones, 84% being singletons. Trimming removed 1 base at V and 5 bases at J, with 15 bases between. The V gene's germline CDR1 is SGHRS and CDR2 YFSETQ. This CDR3 region has 15 residues. The receptor comes from a human donor in a cohort sampled during active COVID-19. Sequencing used peripheral blood. This chain connects TRBV5-1 to TRBJ1-1; perhaps TRBD1 as D (6 bases). CDR3 region: CASSLIGFQGTEAFF. DNA for the CDR3: TGCGCCAGCAGCTTGATCGGATTCCAGGGGACTGAAGCTTTCTTT.